Listed below are T cell receptor beta chains from one sample, sequenced in a study of tumor-infiltrating lymphocytes in primary liver carcinoma. A single record per CDR3 protein comes from TCRdb applying MiXCR to the multiplex PCR reads. The table includes 100,000 or so distinct CDR3 sequences, around 84% detected once. The material sequenced was liver tumor tissue from sampling region 3. The receptor source for this set is a middle-aged man with primary liver carcinoma and hepatitis B virus infection. Each CDR3 is given without its conserved first and last residue. Fields, in order: CDR3 protein, V gene, J gene.

CDR3 protein: SSCPRPGTGTSG
V gene: TRBV5-4
J gene: TRBJ1-4

CDR3 protein: ACSPRTGNEQY
V gene: TRBV11-1
J gene: TRBJ2-7

CDR3 protein: SASGGRVTNTEAF
V gene: TRBV29-1
J gene: TRBJ1-1

CDR3 protein: ASSQLTPSGELF
V gene: TRBV4-1
J gene: TRBJ2-2

CDR3 protein: ASSTRGATEAF
V gene: TRBV6-6
J gene: TRBJ1-1

CDR3 protein: ASSQDRSEQF
V gene: TRBV4-2
J gene: -

CDR3 protein: ANSDWVDTQY
V gene: TRBV6-1
J gene: TRBJ2-3

CDR3 protein: ASNPRLGPFYEQY
V gene: TRBV6-6
J gene: TRBJ2-7

CDR3 protein: ASCRTGTITYNEQF
V gene: TRBV7-3
J gene: TRBJ2-1

CDR3 protein: ASSYPRTGTDMQY
V gene: TRBV6-2/TRBV6-3
J gene: TRBJ2-3

CDR3 protein: TSSESKTGSVANNEQF
V gene: TRBV10-1
J gene: TRBJ2-1

CDR3 protein: ASSSGWTISYGQY
V gene: TRBV12-3/TRBV12-4
J gene: TRBJ2-7

CDR3 protein: ANSSRRYNEQF
V gene: TRBV11-1
J gene: TRBJ2-1

CDR3 protein: ASLGGAGGSTDAQY
V gene: TRBV28
J gene: TRBJ2-3

CDR3 protein: ACKGGASGDVYEQY
V gene: TRBV6-5
J gene: TRBJ2-7

CDR3 protein: ASNYSQSGSTDTQY
V gene: TRBV6-4
J gene: TRBJ2-3

CDR3 protein: STGTGQGNTEVF
V gene: TRBV29-1
J gene: TRBJ1-1

CDR3 protein: ASSPVERVGTQPQH
V gene: TRBV4-1
J gene: TRBJ1-5

CDR3 protein: IARSSPDTQY
V gene: TRBV20-1
J gene: TRBJ2-3

CDR3 protein: IWNGQSNNSPLH
V gene: TRBV30
J gene: TRBJ1-6

CDR3 protein: ASSRGQGRMNTEAF
V gene: TRBV14
J gene: TRBJ1-1

CDR3 protein: ASSRAGKQNIGGLF
V gene: TRBV11-2
J gene: TRBJ2-2

CDR3 protein: DSSYTVYNSPFH
V gene: TRBV6-5
J gene: TRBJ1-6

CDR3 protein: ANSQESQTSDSLEAF
V gene: TRBV4-1
J gene: TRBJ1-1

CDR3 protein: SVAGSGANVLI
V gene: TRBV29-1
J gene: TRBJ2-6

CDR3 protein: ASSRSGVGYGYT
V gene: TRBV6-5
J gene: TRBJ1-2

CDR3 protein: ASSQGAESQYEQY
V gene: TRBV4-2
J gene: TRBJ2-7

CDR3 protein: ASSLPGRTATQY
V gene: TRBV11-2
J gene: TRBJ2-3

CDR3 protein: PSSLDFGSGRAQY
V gene: TRBV12-3/TRBV12-4
J gene: TRBJ2-3

CDR3 protein: VWTSTNYGYT
V gene: TRBV30
J gene: TRBJ1-2

CDR3 protein: TTRGKSQGLNTEAF
V gene: TRBV10-3
J gene: TRBJ1-1

CDR3 protein: AIITGGTTEAL
V gene: TRBV6-6
J gene: TRBJ1-1

CDR3 protein: ASVSGTTRETQY
V gene: TRBV5-1
J gene: TRBJ2-5

CDR3 protein: VSSIGTTNEQF
V gene: TRBV9
J gene: TRBJ2-1

CDR3 protein: DSSLVGQGAYEQY
V gene: TRBV7-2
J gene: TRBJ2-7

CDR3 protein: AIRTGTGAYNGQF
V gene: TRBV10-3
J gene: TRBJ2-1

CDR3 protein: PSSYSREGREQF
V gene: TRBV6-2/TRBV6-3
J gene: TRBJ2-1

CDR3 protein: SSSFTGTEDTEAF
V gene: TRBV5-1
J gene: TRBJ1-1

CDR3 protein: AWKDGNTEAF
V gene: TRBV30
J gene: TRBJ1-1

CDR3 protein: ASSFRGLGAKNFQY
V gene: TRBV12-3/TRBV12-4
J gene: TRBJ2-4

CDR3 protein: SVSLLAGRGGSQY
V gene: TRBV29-1
J gene: TRBJ2-5

CDR3 protein: ASSAVAGLVNNEQI
V gene: TRBV14
J gene: TRBJ2-1

CDR3 protein: AGSLGQGMRPLYGYT
V gene: TRBV5-6
J gene: TRBJ1-2

CDR3 protein: ASSPHLDDRFNQPQH
V gene: TRBV6-6
J gene: TRBJ1-5

CDR3 protein: ASSEGTWESNEQF
V gene: TRBV6-1
J gene: TRBJ2-1